This section outlines one TCR beta chain sequence together with its context. Its specificity is unknown. Per germline, CDR1 MNHEY and CDR2 SMNVEV (reference sequence). Trimming removed 2 bases from V and 5 bases from J; junction bases left unmatched: 16. This CDR3 is 18 amino acids long. The PCR ran on 60 Vbeta and 13 Jbeta primers. Libraries were prepared by immunoSEQ multiplex PCR; TCRdb keeps only in-frame clonotypes and omits some of them. The sample lists approximately 80,000 clones, about 77% occurring once. This record belongs to a study of cytomegalovirus exposure and HLA in healthy donors. Study outcomes and limitations: Highest at DRB1 and lowest at HLA-C, TCR association rates differed among HLA loci in a later analysis. Within the data, a cluster of highly shared sequence variants was likely a sequencing artifact. The availability of immune exposure information extended only to CMV serostatus. Most TCR sequences showed up rarely, but some public TCRs showed up in many donors.

The specimen sequenced was PBMCs. The clonotype was recovered from a male donor in good health and CMV-seropositive. V is TRBV27 and J is TRBJ2-5; TRBD2 aligns across 8 bases. CDR3 in amino acids: CASSLRRTSTQARETQYF. DNA for the CDR3: TGTGCCAGCAGTTTAAGGCGGACTAGCACCCAAGCGAGGGAGACCCAGTACTTC.